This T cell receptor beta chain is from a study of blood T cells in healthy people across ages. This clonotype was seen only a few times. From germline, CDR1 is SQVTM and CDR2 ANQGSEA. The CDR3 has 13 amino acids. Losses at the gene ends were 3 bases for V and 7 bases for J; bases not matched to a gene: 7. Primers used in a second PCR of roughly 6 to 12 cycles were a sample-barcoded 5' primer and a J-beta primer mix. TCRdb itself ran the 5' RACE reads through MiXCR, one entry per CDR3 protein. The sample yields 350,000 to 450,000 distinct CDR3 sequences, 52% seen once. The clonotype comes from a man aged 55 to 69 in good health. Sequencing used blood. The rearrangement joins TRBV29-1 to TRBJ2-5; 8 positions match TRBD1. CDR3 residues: CSVETGVFGTQYF. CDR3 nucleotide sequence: TGCAGCGTTGAGACAGGGGTTTTTGGGACCCAGTACTTC.